What follows are 15 T cell receptor beta chains derived from one specimen sequenced in a study of regulatory dendritic cells for organ transplantation. Sequencing used immunoSEQ multiplex PCR; TCRdb keeps in-frame clones, though not all of them. The sample lists under 45,000 clones; approximately 88% were seen once. Material for sequencing was naive CD4+ T cells from blood. Subset defined: CD45RA+ naive T cells. All receptors come from a human donor in good health.

This sequence joins TRBV6-4 and TRBJ2-1; the match to TRBD2 covers 11 bases. CDR3 size: 12 residues. Unmatched junction bases numbered 8, after V lost 7 bases and J lost 15 bases. Germline CDR1 and CDR2: MRHNA and SNTAGT. CDR3 loop: CASTGLAGRMFF. CDR3 DNA: TGTGCCAGCACCGGACTAGCGGGCCGCATGTTCTTC.

This clone was detected a few times. V gene TRBV9 combines with J gene TRBJ1-6; no firm D call. Germline CDR1 and CDR2: SGDLS and YYNGEE. Trimming shortened V by 4 bases and J by 7 bases, and 12 bases separated the two germline ends. The CDR3 totals 14 residues. The chain's CDR3 is CASSSSTPNSPLHF. Here the CDR3 DNA reads TGTGCCAGCAGCAGTTCGACTCCGAATTCACCCCTCCACTTT.

V is TRBV5-5 and J is TRBJ1-5; D is ambiguous. Deletions cut 3 bases from V and 1 base from J, with 14 bases between. The CDR3 loop spans 16 amino acids. Germline CDR1 is SGHKS and CDR2 is YYEKEE (reference sequence). This CDR3 reads CASSSEALPSNQPQHF. In DNA form, the CDR3 reads TGTGCCAGCAGCTCTGAGGCTCTACCGAGCAATCAGCCCCAGCATTTT.

V usage is TRBV18 and J usage is TRBJ2-3; TRBD2 might be the D (5 bases). Trimming took off 5 bases at V and 3 bases at J, with 18 bases between the two ends. Germline CDR1 reads KGHSH; CDR2 reads LQKENI. The length of the CDR3 is 16 residues. DNA of the CDR3: TGTGCCAGCTCATTAGCGACCCCAGCGGTGACAGATACGCAGTATTTT. As protein: CASSLATPAVTDTQYF.

The rearrangement links TRBV28 to TRBJ1-2; D not resolved. CDR1 and CDR2 from the germline V gene are MDHEN and SYDVKM. Trimming stripped 2 bases from V and 4 bases from J, with 8 bases between. The CDR3 length is 13 residues. In DNA form, the CDR3 reads TGTGCCAGCAGTTTAACGCTCTTCTATGGCTACACCTTC. Its translation is CASSLTLFYGYTF.

This clone showed up just a few times. The CDR3 protein is CASSSGVTSAYEQYF. DNA of the CDR3: TGTGCCAGCAGCTCCGGGGTCACCTCCGCCTACGAGCAGTACTTC. The V and J genes are TRBV9 and TRBJ2-7; D might be TRBD2 (5 bases). The CDR3 runs 15 residues. Germline V lookup: CDR1 SGDLS, CDR2 YYNGEE. V was pared by 4 bases and J by 2 bases, with 16 bases between.

The chain links TRBV19 to TRBJ1-4; 8 bases match TRBD1. CDR1 LNHDA and CDR2 SQIVND come from the germline V gene (reference sequence). Unmatched junction bases numbered 10, after V lost 8 bases and J lost 8 bases. This CDR3 contains 14 residues. CDR3 nucleotide sequence: TGTGCCAGTTCTAGGACAGGGTTAAACGAAAAACTGTTTTTT. Amino acid sequence: CASSRTGLNEKLFF.

The chain employs TRBV6-5 and TRBJ2-5, with TRBD2 matching 8 bases. The junction had 4 bases not matched to a gene; V was cut back by 8 bases and J by 5 bases. Germline-derived CDR1 and CDR2 are MNHEY and SVGAGI. The CDR3 is made up of 12 amino acids. CDR3 protein: CASSRGGETQYF. DNA for the CDR3: TGTGCCAGCTCGCGCGGGGGGGAGACCCAGTACTTC.

This clone was seen just once. The chain couples TRBV6-5 to TRBJ1-1, with 11 bases lining up with TRBD1. The CDR3 length is 13 residues. Unmatched junction bases numbered 8, after V lost 6 bases and J lost 11 bases. Germline assignment: CDR1 MNHEY and CDR2 SVGAGI. The DNA of the CDR3 is TGTGCCAGCAGAAGCCGGACAGGGGGCTTTGCTTTCTTT. The encoded protein is CASRSRTGGFAFF.

V is TRBV9 and J is TRBJ2-5, with D maybe TRBD1 (6 bases). Trimming removed 0 bases at V and 11 bases at J, with 20 bases between. Germline V gene sequence: CDR1 SGDLS, CDR2 YYNGEE. This CDR3 has 15 residues. The CDR3 coding sequence is TGTGCCAGCAGCGTAGACTCAGGGGTTCTTGAGGAGCAGTACTTC. Protein: CASSVDSGVLEEQYF.

V usage is TRBV5-8 and J usage is TRBJ2-3; tentatively, D is TRBD1 (5 bases). CDR1 is SGHTS, CDR2 YDEGEE, per germline. The V and J ends lost 0 bases and 3 bases respectively, with 11 bases between them. The CDR3 consists of 15 residues. The CDR3 bases are TGTGCCAGCAGCTTGGAGGGGTTATGGACAGATACGCAGTATTTT. Amino acids: CASSLEGLWTDTQYF.

This chain uses TRBV7-6 with TRBJ2-5; D may be TRBD2 (6 bases). This CDR3 has 16 amino acids. V dropped 4 bases and J dropped 5 bases, with 20 bases sitting between them. Germline CDR1 reads SGHVS; CDR2 reads FNYEAQ. The CDR3 nucleotides are TGTGCCAGCAGCTCAAACGGCGGGACCGTAAAGGAGACCCAGTACTTC. The encoded protein is CASSSNGGTVKETQYF.

The DNA for the CDR3 is TGTGCCAGCAGCCAAGTCCTCGGAGGGGGAACTGAAGCTTTCTTT. Encoded protein: CASSQVLGGGTEAFF. V is TRBV4-2 and J is TRBJ1-1, with D possibly TRBD1 on 6 matching bases. The CDR3 spans 15 residues. Between the trimmed V and J ends, which lost 1 base and 5 bases, there was a span of 14 bases. In germline, CDR1 is LGHNA, CDR2 YNFKEQ.

V usage is TRBV2 and J usage is TRBJ1-2, with a possible D match to TRBD1 (5 bases). From germline, CDR1 is SNHLY and CDR2 FYNNEI. CDR3 length: 12 amino acids. Trimming removed 5 bases at V and 2 bases at J, with 6 bases between. The CDR3 DNA sequence: TGTGCCAGCAGTCAGGGAAACTATGGCTACACCTTC. As protein: CASSQGNYGYTF.

In this sample, this clone turned up a few times. The gene calls are TRBV18 and TRBJ1-1; D unresolved. The V end was cut by 1 base, the J end by 1 base, with 4 bases between. Germline lookup yields CDR1 KGHSH and CDR2 LQKENI. There are 13 residues in the CDR3. This CDR3 is CASSPQKNTEAFF. The CDR3 DNA is TGTGCCAGCTCACCACAGAAGAACACTGAAGCTTTCTTT.